This entry lists 23 T cell receptor beta chains sequenced from one sample in a study of T cell responses to AZD1222 COVID-19 vaccine. The table came from immunoSEQ multiplex PCR; TCRdb's copy has only in-frame clones and leaves some out. The table shows 140,000 to 150,000 clones, with 85% to 95% occurring only once. Specimen: peripheral blood, collected after recovery from COVID-19. All receptors derive from an adult who had recovered from COVID-19.

This chain joins TRBV19 and TRBJ2-5; 12 bases fit TRBD2. Germline V lookup: CDR1 LNHDA, CDR2 SQIVND (reference sequence). J lost 4 bases, V lost 5 bases, and 5 bases had no gene match. This CDR3 is built from 15 residues. Here the CDR3 DNA reads TGTGCCAGTAGTTCTCTAGCGGGAGGGGGAGAGACCCAGTACTTC. Residues: CASSSLAGGGETQYF.

The gene calls are TRBV5-1 and TRBJ2-5, with D maybe TRBD2 (6 bases). The CDR3 runs 15 residues. Trimming left V 5 bases short and J 3 bases short, with 17 bases between. Looked up from germline, CDR1 is SGHRS and CDR2 is YFSETQ. CDR3 sequence reads: CASSFINGGKETQYF. CDR3 nucleotide sequence: TGCGCCAGCAGTTTCATAAATGGCGGGAAAGAGACCCAGTACTTC.

The gene calls are TRBV24-1 and TRBJ2-1; no clear D. Germline values: CDR1 KGHDR, CDR2 SFDVKD. With 0 bases removed from V and 5 bases from J, the gap between germline ends came to 7 bases. There are 14 residues in the CDR3. CDR3 residues: CATSDLRGNNEQFF. The DNA of the CDR3 is TGTGCCACCAGTGATTTGCGTGGAAACAATGAGCAGTTCTTC.

A single count supports this clone. J is TRBJ1-2 and V is TRBV28; 7 bases are a match to TRBD1. Germline lookup yields CDR1 MDHEN and CDR2 SYDVKM. J was trimmed by 4 bases and V by 5 bases; bases with no gene match: 4. The CDR3 runs to 13 residues. For the CDR3, the DNA is TGTGCCAGCAGTACTCGGGACAGCTATGGCTACACCTTC. Amino acids: CASSTRDSYGYTF.

DNA for the CDR3: TGTGCCAGCAGCTCCGGACAGGGGGTTGTAGAGACCCAGTACTTC. Its translation: CASSSGQGVVETQYF. J is TRBJ2-5 and V is TRBV7-2, with 10 nucleotides matching TRBD1. The V gene end was trimmed by 4 bases and the J gene end by 4 bases; junction bases not matched to a gene: 6. In germline, CDR1 is SGHTA, CDR2 FQGNSA. This CDR3 comprises 15 residues.

The rearrangement joins TRBV7-9 to TRBJ2-2, with TRBD2 as a possible D gene (6 bases). CDR1 and CDR2 from the germline V gene are SEHNR and FQNEAQ (reference sequence). V lost 2 bases to trimming and J lost 6 bases, with 10 bases between them. The CDR3 contains 14 residues. This CDR3 is CASSLTRGSGELFF. Here the CDR3 DNA reads TGTGCCAGCAGCTTAACACGGGGGTCCGGGGAGCTGTTTTTT. Looking up the rest from reference TRBV7-9 and TRBJ2-2 gives the full variable domain: DTGVSQNPRHKITKRGQNVTFRCDPISEHNRLYWYRQTLGQGPEFLTYFQNEAQLEKSRLLSDRFSAERPKGSFSTLEIQRTEQGDSAMYLCASSLTRGSGELFFGEGSRLTVL.

A few counts support this clone. The chain couples TRBV19 to TRBJ1-1; D not resolved. CDR1 and CDR2 (germline): LNHDA, SQIVND (reference sequence). Trimming pared 3 bases from V and 1 base from J, leaving 3 bases between. This CDR3 comprises 12 residues. This chain's CDR3 is CASSMQNTEAFF. The CDR3 coding sequence is TGTGCCAGTAGTATGCAGAACACTGAAGCTTTCTTT.

The chain combines TRBV5-6 with TRBJ1-2; 8 bases align to TRBD1. CDR1 is SGHDT and CDR2 is YYEEEE in the germline V gene. The CDR3 has 15 amino acids. Germline trimming cut 0 bases from V and 2 bases from J; bases unmatched to any gene: 3. The CDR3 reads CASSLGDRTNYGYTF. CDR3 DNA: TGTGCCAGCAGCTTGGGGGACAGGACCAACTATGGCTACACCTTC.

The DNA for the CDR3 is TGTGCCAGCAGTGAAGGCAGGGGAGGTGACGAGCAGTACTTC. This codes for CASSEGRGGDEQYF. V and J are TRBV2 and TRBJ2-7; D is possibly TRBD1 or TRBD2 (6 bases each). The CDR3 covers 14 residues. The germline V gene has CDR1 SNHLY and CDR2 FYNNEI. V was trimmed by 1 base and J by 5 bases, leaving 12 bases between them.

The V gene is TRBV28, the J gene TRBJ1-1; 7 positions agree with TRBD1. The J segment lost 0 bases and the V segment lost 4 bases, leaving 2 bases of the junction unmatched. The germline gives CDR1 MDHEN, CDR2 SYDVKM. This CDR3 contains 14 residues. The CDR3 spells CASSSGQLNTEAFF. The CDR3 nucleotides are TGTGCCAGCAGTTCGGGACAGCTGAACACTGAAGCTTTCTTT.

V usage is TRBV19 and J usage is TRBJ2-7; 9 positions agree with TRBD2. Germline CDR1 LNHDA, CDR2 SQIVND (reference sequence). CDR3 size: 13 residues. The V and J ends lost 9 bases and 3 bases, in that order; junction bases with no gene match: 6. The CDR3, as DNA: TGTGCCAGCTCTGGGACTAGCCTCTACGAGCAGTACTTC. Translated, it gives CASSGTSLYEQYF. The whole variable domain, remainder taken from reference TRBV19 and TRBJ2-7, is DGGITQSPKYLFRKEGQNVTLSCEQNLNHDAMYWYRQDPGQGLRLIYYSQIVNDFQKGDIAEGYSVSREKKESFPLTVTSAQKNPTAFYLCASSGTSLYEQYFGPGTRLTVT.

The chain uses TRBV25-1 and TRBJ1-1; 7 bases are shared with TRBD1. Germline V lookup: CDR1 MGHDK, CDR2 SYGVNS. The CDR3 totals 16 residues. The V gene end was trimmed by 9 bases and the J gene end by 3 bases; junction bases not matched to a gene: 16. CDR3 residues: CASSGGRLLGDTEAFF. The CDR3 nucleotides are TGTGCCAGTTCAGGGGGTAGACTCCTTGGGGACACTGAAGCTTTCTTT.

The chain recombines TRBV28 with TRBJ2-1, with 9 bases that match TRBD2. Germline values: CDR1 MDHEN, CDR2 SYDVKM. Trimming at V came to 3 bases and at J to 0 bases, leaving 15 bases not matched to a gene. The CDR3 is made up of 20 amino acids. The CDR3: CASSLTRAGGAPSSYNEQFF. The DNA for the CDR3 is TGTGCCAGCAGTTTGACCCGAGCGGGAGGCGCCCCCAGCTCCTACAATGAGCAGTTCTTC.

The chain couples TRBV2 to TRBJ2-5; 10 bases match TRBD1. Trimming took 1 base from V and 2 from J; bases not matched to a gene: 4. Looked up from germline, CDR1 is SNHLY and CDR2 is FYNNEI. The CDR3 runs 16 residues. CDR3 in DNA: TGTGCCAGCAGTGAAGTCGACAGGGGGCAACAAGAGACCCAGTACTTC. Amino acids: CASSEVDRGQQETQYF.

The V call is TRBV7-9, the J call TRBJ2-1; D possibly matches TRBD1 or TRBD2 (5 bases each). The V end was cut by 5 bases, the J end by 4 bases, with 9 bases between. The CDR3 extends over 13 amino acids. Germline loops: CDR1 SEHNR, CDR2 FQNEAQ (reference sequence). The CDR3 spells CASSPRGYNEQFF. CDR3 in DNA: TGTGCCAGCAGCCCGAGGGGATACAATGAGCAGTTCTTC.

The V call is TRBV27, the J call TRBJ1-5, with D hard to call. CDR3 size: 15 residues. V lost 3 bases and J 6 bases, leaving 15 bases between the germline ends. Germline V CDR1 and CDR2: MNHEY, SMNVEV (reference sequence). This CDR3 reads CASSFESGVGQPQHF. The CDR3 DNA reads as TGTGCCAGCAGTTTTGAGAGTGGGGTTGGTCAGCCCCAGCATTTT.

The chain uses TRBV3-1 (or the pseudogene TRBV3-2) and TRBJ1-1; perhaps TRBD1 as D (5 bases). Germline V gene lookup returns CDR1 LGHDT and CDR2 YNNKEL (reference sequence). The CDR3 extends over 14 amino acids. V was shortened by 4 bases and J by 1 base, with 10 bases between the two germline ends. In nucleotides, the CDR3 is TGTGCCAGCAGCCCGTATGGGGGGAACACTGAAGCTTTCTTT. Its translation: CASSPYGGNTEAFF.

The chain couples TRBV7-9 to TRBJ1-5, with D perhaps TRBD1 (6 bases). This CDR3 spans 18 amino acids. Germline V gene lookup returns CDR1 SEHNR and CDR2 FQNEAQ (reference sequence). V shed 1 base and J shed 1 base, with 17 bases lying between them. The DNA for the CDR3 is TGTGCCAGCAGCTTAGGGGGTTGGGGGGCGGGGAGCAATCAGCCCCAGCATTTT. Amino acid sequence: CASSLGGWGAGSNQPQHF.

The table lists this clone with a count of one. The rearrangement links TRBV5-1 to TRBJ2-7, with D possibly TRBD1 on 5 matching bases. The CDR3 has 15 residues. CDR1 and CDR2 from the germline V gene are SGHRS and YFSETQ. V lost 5 bases, J lost 0 bases, and 15 bases lay in between. The CDR3 is CASSPSQGFSYEQYF. CDR3 DNA sequence: TGCGCCAGCAGTCCGTCTCAGGGTTTCTCCTACGAGCAGTACTTC. Full variable domain (rest looked up from reference TRBV5-1 and TRBJ2-7): KAGVTQTPRYLIKTRGQQVTLSCSPISGHRSVSWYQQTPGQGLQFLFEYFSETQRNKGNFPGRFSGRQFSNSRSEMNVSTLELGDSALYLCASSPSQGFSYEQYFGPGTRLTVT.

J is TRBJ1-1 and V is TRBV14; D is possibly TRBD1 (5 bases). Germline V lookup: CDR1 SGHDN, CDR2 FVKESK. Between the trimmed V and J ends, which lost 4 bases and 7 bases, there was a span of 16 bases. CDR3 length: 14 residues. CDR3 DNA sequence: TGTGCCAGCAGCCCGTCCCGGGACGGATATGAAGCTTTCTTT. Translation: CASSPSRDGYEAFF.

This chain connects TRBV28 to TRBJ2-7, with 9 nucleotides matching TRBD1. CDR3 length: 15 amino acids. Germline V CDR1 and CDR2: MDHEN, SYDVKM. Trimming took 5 bases from V and 1 from J; bases not matched to a gene: 6. CDR3 bases: TGTGCCAGCAGTATGCCGGGACAGGGATCCTACGAGCAGTACTTC. Translated: CASSMPGQGSYEQYF.

The rearrangement links TRBV28 to TRBJ2-2, with 8 nucleotides matching TRBD2. Germline V lookup: CDR1 MDHEN, CDR2 SYDVKM. With 11 bases clipped from V and 7 bases from J, the junction kept 6 bases outside the gene matches. The CDR3 sequence is 12 residues long. CDR3 sequence: CASGLAIGELFF. DNA for the CDR3: TGTGCCTCTGGACTAGCCATCGGGGAGCTGTTTTTT.

V and J are TRBV5-4 and TRBJ1-1, with a possible D match to TRBD1 (5 bases). The CDR3 runs to 14 residues. V was cut by 3 bases and J by 4 bases, with 13 bases left in between. The germline CDR1 and CDR2 sequences are SGHNT and YYREEE (reference sequence). CDR3 protein: CASSYRGESTEAFF. The CDR3 DNA follows: TGTGCCAGCAGCTACCGAGGGGAGTCCACTGAAGCTTTCTTT.